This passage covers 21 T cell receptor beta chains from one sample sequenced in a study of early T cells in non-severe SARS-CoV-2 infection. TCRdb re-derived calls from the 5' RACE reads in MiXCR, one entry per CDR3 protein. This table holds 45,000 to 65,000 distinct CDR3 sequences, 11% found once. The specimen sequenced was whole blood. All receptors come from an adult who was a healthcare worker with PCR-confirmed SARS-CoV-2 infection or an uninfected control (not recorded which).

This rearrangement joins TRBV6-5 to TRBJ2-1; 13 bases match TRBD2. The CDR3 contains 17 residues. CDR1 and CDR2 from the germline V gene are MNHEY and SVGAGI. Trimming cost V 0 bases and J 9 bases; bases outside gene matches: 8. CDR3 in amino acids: CASSYSSWTSGSIEQFF. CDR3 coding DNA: TGTGCCAGCAGTTACTCGAGTTGGACTAGCGGGAGTATTGAGCAGTTCTTC.

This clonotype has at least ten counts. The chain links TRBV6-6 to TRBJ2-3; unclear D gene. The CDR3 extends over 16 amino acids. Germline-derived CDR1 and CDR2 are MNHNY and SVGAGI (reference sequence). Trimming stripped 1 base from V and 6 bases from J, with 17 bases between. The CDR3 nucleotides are TGTGCCAGCAGTTACTGGCCCCTCTCCCCGTCGGATACGCAGTATTTT. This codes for CASSYWPLSPSDTQYF.

CDR3 protein: CASSLAGQLGEAFF. The CDR3 bases are TGTGCCAGCAGCTTAGCGGGACAGCTGGGAGAAGCTTTCTTT. This chain joins TRBV7-9 and TRBJ1-1; TRBD1 matches at 7 bases. The CDR3 length is 14 residues. Germline lookup yields CDR1 SEHNR and CDR2 FQNEAQ (reference sequence). The junction had 6 bases not matched to a gene; V was cut back by 0 bases and J by 8 bases.

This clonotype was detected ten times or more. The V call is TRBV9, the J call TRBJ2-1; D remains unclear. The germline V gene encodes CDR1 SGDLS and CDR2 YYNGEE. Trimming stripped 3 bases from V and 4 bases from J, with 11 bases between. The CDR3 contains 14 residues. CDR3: CASSDSHEYNEQFF. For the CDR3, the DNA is TGTGCCAGCAGCGACTCCCATGAATACAATGAGCAGTTCTTC.

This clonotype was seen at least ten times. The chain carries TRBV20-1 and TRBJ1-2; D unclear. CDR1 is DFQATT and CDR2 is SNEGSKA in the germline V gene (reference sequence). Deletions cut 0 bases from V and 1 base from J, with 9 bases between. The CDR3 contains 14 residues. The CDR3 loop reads CSARDRPNNYGYTF. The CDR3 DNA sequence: TGCAGTGCTAGAGATAGGCCCAATAACTATGGCTACACCTTC.

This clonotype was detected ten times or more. The CDR3 here is CSARVAENYGYTF. The CDR3 DNA follows: TGCAGTGCTAGAGTGGCCGAAAACTATGGCTACACCTTC. The gene calls are TRBV20-1 and TRBJ1-2; D is uncertain. Trimming cost V 1 base and J 2 bases, with 8 bases left between them. This CDR3 has 13 residues. Germline lookup yields CDR1 DFQATT and CDR2 SNEGSKA (reference sequence).

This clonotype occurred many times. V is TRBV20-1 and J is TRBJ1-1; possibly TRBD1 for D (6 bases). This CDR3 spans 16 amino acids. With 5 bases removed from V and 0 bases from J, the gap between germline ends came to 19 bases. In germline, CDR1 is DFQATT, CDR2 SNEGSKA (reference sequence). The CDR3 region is CSAGDVGQGLNTEAFF. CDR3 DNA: TGCAGTGCTGGGGACGTTGGGCAGGGGCTGAACACTGAAGCTTTCTTT.

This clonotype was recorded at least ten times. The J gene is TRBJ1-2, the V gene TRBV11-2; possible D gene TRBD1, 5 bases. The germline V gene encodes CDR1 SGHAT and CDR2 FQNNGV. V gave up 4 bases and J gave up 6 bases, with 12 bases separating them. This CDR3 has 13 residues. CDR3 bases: TGTGCCAGCAGCTCAGGGAGGGTGAATGGCTACACCTTC. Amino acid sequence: CASSSGRVNGYTF.

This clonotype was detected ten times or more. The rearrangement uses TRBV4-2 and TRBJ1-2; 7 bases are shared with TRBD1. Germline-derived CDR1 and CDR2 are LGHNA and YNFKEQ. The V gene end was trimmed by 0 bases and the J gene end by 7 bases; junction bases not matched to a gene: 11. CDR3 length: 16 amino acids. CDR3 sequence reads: CASSQDLAGGERGYTF. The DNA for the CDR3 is TGTGCCAGCAGCCAAGATCTGGCAGGGGGGGAGCGTGGCTACACCTTC.

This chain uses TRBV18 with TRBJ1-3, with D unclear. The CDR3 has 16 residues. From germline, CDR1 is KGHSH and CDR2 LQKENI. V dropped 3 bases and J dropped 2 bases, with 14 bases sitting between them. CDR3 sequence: CASSPGLWTAGNTIYF. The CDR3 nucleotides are TGTGCCAGCTCACCCGGACTCTGGACCGCTGGAAACACCATATATTTT.

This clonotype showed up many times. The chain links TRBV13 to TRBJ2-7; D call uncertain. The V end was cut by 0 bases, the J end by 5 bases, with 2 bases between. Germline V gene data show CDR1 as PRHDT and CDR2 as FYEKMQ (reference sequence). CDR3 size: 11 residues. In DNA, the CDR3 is TGTGCCAGCAGCTTAGGCAACGAGCAGTACTTC. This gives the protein CASSLGNEQYF.

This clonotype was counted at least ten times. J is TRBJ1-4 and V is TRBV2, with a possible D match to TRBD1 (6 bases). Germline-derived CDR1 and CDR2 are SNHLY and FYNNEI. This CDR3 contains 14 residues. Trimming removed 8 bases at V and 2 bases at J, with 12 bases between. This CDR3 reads CASRGATTNEKLFF. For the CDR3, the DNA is TGTGCCAGCCGGGGGGCCACCACTAATGAAAAACTGTTTTTT.

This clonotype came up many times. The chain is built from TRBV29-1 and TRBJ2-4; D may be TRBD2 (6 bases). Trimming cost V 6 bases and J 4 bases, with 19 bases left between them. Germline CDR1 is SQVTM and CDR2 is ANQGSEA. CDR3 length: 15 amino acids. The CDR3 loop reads CSVVGGVGSKNIQYF. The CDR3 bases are TGCAGCGTCGTCGGAGGGGTGGGGTCGAAAAACATTCAGTACTTC.

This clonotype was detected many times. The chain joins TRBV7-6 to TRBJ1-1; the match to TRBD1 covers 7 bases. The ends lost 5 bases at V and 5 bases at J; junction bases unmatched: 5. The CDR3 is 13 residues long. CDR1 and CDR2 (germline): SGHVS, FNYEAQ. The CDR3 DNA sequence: TGTGCCAGCAGCAAGACAGGGAGAACTGAAGCTTTCTTT. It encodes CASSKTGRTEAFF.

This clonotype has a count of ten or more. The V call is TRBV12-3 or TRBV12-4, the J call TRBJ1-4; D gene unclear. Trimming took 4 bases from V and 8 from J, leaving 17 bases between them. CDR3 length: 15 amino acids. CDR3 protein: CASSSARGIKEKLFF. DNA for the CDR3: TGTGCCAGCAGTTCGGCGCGGGGTATAAAAGAAAAACTGTTTTTT.

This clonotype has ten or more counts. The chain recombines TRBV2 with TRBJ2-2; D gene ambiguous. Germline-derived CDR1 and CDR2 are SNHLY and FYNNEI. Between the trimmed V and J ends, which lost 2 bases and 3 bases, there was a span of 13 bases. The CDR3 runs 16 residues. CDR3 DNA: TGTGCCAGCAGTGAATCCTTTCGGATGTACACCGGGGAGCTGTTTTTT. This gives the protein CASSESFRMYTGELFF.

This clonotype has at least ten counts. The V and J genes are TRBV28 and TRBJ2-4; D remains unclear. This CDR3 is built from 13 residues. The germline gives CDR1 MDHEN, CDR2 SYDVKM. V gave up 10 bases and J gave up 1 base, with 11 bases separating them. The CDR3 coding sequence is TGTGCCACCACACCCGGGGCCAAAAACATTCAGTACTTC. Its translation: CATTPGAKNIQYF.

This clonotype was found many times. The CDR3 DNA follows: TGCAGCGTTGAATGGGGTACAGATACGCAGTATTTT. Protein product: CSVEWGTDTQYF. The V gene is TRBV29-1, the J gene TRBJ2-3; D gene unclear. This CDR3 region has 12 residues. The V and J ends lost 2 bases and 3 bases respectively, with 6 bases between them. Germline V gene data show CDR1 as SQVTM and CDR2 as ANQGSEA.

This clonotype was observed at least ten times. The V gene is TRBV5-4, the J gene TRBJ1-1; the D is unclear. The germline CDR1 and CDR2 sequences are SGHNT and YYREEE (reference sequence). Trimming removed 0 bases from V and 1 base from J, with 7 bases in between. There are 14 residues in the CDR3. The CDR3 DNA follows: TGTGCCAGCAGCTTGGGCAGGACGAACACTGAAGCTTTCTTT. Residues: CASSLGRTNTEAFF.

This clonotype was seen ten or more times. DNA of the CDR3: TGTGCCAGCAGTACAGGGGAGCTTGGGTCTAGCACAGATACGCAGTATTTT. Encoded protein: CASSTGELGSSTDTQYF. The chain employs TRBV28 and TRBJ2-3, with TRBD1 matching over 7 bases. The germline CDR1 and CDR2 sequences are MDHEN and SYDVKM. With V trimmed by 5 bases and J by 0 bases, 11 bases remained unmatched. The CDR3 spans 17 residues.

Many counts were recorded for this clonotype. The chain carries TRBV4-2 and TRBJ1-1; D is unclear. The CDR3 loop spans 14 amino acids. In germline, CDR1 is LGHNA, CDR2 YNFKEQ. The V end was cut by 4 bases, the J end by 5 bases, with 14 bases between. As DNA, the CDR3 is TGTGCCAGCAGCCCCGAGGGCGCGGGGACTGAAGCTTTCTTT. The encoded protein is CASSPEGAGTEAFF.